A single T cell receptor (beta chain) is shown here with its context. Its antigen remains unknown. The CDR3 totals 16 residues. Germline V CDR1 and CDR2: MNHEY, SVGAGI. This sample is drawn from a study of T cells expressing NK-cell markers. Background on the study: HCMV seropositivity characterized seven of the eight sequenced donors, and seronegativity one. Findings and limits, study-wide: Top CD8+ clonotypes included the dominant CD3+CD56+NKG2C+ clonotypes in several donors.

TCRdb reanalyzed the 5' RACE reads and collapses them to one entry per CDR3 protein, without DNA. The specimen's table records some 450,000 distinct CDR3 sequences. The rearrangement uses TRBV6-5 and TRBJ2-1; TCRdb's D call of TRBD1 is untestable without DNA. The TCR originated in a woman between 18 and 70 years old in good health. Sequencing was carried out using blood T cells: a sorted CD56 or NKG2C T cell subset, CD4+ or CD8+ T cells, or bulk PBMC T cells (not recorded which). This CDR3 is CASSYRGSPTYNEQFF.